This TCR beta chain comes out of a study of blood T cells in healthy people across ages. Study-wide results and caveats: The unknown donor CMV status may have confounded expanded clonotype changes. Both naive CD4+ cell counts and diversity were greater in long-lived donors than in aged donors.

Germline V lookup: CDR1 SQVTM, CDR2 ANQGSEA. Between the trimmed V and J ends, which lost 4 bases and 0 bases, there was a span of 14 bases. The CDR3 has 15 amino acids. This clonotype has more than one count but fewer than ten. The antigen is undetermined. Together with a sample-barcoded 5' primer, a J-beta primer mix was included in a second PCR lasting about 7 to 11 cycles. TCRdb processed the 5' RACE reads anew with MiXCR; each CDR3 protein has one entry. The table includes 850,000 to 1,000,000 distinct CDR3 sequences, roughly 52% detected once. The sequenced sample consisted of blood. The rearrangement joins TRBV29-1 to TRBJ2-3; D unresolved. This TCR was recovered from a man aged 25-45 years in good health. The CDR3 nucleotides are TGCAGCGTTGCGTACAACAGTGGTAGCACAGATACGCAGTATTTT. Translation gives CSVAYNSGSTDTQYF.